This TCR beta chain emerged from a study of blood T cell repertoires in COVID-19 (dated by TCRdb to about 2020). About the full investigation: Samples covering the acute and convalescent phases of COVID-19 were provided by collaborators in the United States, Italy and Spain. The material from the prospective study consisted of cDNA or gDNA derived from T cells, B-cell-depleted T cells, or PBMCs. Deeply sampled blood TCRbeta repertoires from subjects exposed to, actively infected with, or recovered from COVID-19 were included in the dataset. The repertoires were made available in a free public database intended to serve as a resource for research on the immune response to SARS-CoV-2. The samples were drawn from two sources: the first 160 participants of the ongoing ImmuneRACE study, and about 1,300 subjects contributed by 6 global collaborators. Nearly every sample came with metadata listing a de-identified subject ID, COVID-19 status, age in years and sex. Where available, HLA class I and class II types were taken from metadata supplied by the sample provider and were not determined by assay-based typing. What the work shows at the level of the full study, not this receptor alone: The amount of clinical and demographic metadata varied by source and participant and was provided uncurated.

The immunoSEQ Assay, a bias-controlled multiplex PCR, was used to amplify TCRbeta CDR3 regions from genomic DNA. In the paper's pipeline: Within the assay, amplification of reference gene primers was used to estimate how many nucleated cells each sample contained. Sequence reads were collapsed and filtered to measure the absolute abundance of every unique TCRbeta CDR3 rearrangement. Productive Simpson clonality was computed per sample as the square root of Simpson's diversity index over productive rearrangements. Here the immuneACCESS table is served through TCRdb, limited to in-frame sequences with V and J called. Missing clones are a known gap in these copies; in checked studies unresolved V genes cover under half, and the rest lacks a known reason. The DNA gave D and trimming, while V, J and clone size come from that table. This sample lists 90,000 or so clones; roughly nine tenths were detected once. Clones ranked in the top ten supply roughly 5% of the sample.

Worth noting for this clone: The antigen it recognizes is unknown. No quality values exist for individual bases; no much larger clone is one base distant.

From cysteine to phenylalanine, the CDR3 is 15 amino acids long. Left in the record is the CDR3 DNA by itself, 45 bases read in frame from the first base. In Seattle, one collaborating source enrolled patients while the infection was active and tracked those patients longitudinally over the course of disease. Collaborating institutions collected whole blood in K2EDTA tubes following their own protocols. For TCRbeta analysis, collaborator samples were shipped as frozen whole blood, as isolated PBMCs, or as DNA extracted from either sample type. The sequencing sample was made of peripheral blood. The sequence links TRBV21-1 to TRBJ1-3; the listed D gene, TRBD1, was not tested against the DNA. TRBV21-1 is flagged as a pseudogene. The clonotype originates from a man aged 55 to 70 with COVID-19, enrolled during active disease. The nucleotides are TGTGCCAGCAGCAAAGACAGGGTGACTGGAAACACCATATATTTT. The translation is CASSKDRVTGNTIYF.